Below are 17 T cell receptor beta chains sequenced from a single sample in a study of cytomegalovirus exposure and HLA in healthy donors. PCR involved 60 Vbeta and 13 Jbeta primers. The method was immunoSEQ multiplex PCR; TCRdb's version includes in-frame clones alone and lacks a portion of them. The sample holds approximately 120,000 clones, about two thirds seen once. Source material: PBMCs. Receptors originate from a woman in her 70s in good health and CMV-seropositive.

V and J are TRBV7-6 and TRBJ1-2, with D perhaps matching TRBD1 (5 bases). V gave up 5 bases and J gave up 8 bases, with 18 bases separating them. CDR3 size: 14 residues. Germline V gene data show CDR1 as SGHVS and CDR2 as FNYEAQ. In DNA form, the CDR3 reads TGTGCCAGCAGCCCCGACGGTCCTACAGGCGGCTACACCTTC. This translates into CASSPDGPTGGYTF.

The CDR3 bases are TGTGCCAGCAGCTCGGGATACGAGCAGTACTTC. Protein product: CASSSGYEQYF. The chain carries TRBV11-2 and TRBJ2-7; tentatively, D is TRBD2 (5 bases). The germline gives CDR1 SGHAT, CDR2 FQNNGV. The CDR3 loop spans 11 amino acids. V was pared by 4 bases and J by 4 bases, with 5 bases between.

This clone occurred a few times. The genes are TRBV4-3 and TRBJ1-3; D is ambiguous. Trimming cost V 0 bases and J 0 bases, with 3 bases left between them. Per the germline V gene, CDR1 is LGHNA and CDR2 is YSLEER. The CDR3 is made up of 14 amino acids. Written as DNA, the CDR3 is TGCGCCAGCAGCCAAGACATCTCTGGAAACACCATATATTTT. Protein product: CASSQDISGNTIYF.

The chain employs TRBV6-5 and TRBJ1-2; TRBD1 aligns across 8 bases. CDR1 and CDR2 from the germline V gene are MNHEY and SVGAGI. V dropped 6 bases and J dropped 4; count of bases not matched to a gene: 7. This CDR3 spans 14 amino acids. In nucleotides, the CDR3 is TGTGCCAGCAGGAAACAGGGGGACCGCTATGGCTACACCTTC. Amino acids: CASRKQGDRYGYTF.

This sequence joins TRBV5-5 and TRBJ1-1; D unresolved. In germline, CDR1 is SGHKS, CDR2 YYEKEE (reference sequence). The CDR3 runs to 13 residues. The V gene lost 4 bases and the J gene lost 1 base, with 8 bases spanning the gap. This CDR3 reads CASSLDWNTEAFF. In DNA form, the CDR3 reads TGTGCCAGCAGCCTGGACTGGAACACTGAAGCTTTCTTT.

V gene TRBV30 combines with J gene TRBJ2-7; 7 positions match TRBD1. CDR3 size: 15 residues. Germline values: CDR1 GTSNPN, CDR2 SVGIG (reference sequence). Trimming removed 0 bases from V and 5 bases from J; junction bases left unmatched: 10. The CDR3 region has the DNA TGTGCCTGGAGTGTACTAGGACAGGTGGTCGACGAGCAGTACTTC. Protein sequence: CAWSVLGQVVDEQYF.

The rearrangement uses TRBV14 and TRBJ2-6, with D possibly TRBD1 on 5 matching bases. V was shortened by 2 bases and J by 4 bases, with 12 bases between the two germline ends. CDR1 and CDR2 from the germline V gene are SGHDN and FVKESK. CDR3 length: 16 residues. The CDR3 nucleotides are TGTGCCAGCAGCCAAAAGCAGGGTGTGGGGGCCAACGTCCTGACTTTC. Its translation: CASSQKQGVGANVLTF.

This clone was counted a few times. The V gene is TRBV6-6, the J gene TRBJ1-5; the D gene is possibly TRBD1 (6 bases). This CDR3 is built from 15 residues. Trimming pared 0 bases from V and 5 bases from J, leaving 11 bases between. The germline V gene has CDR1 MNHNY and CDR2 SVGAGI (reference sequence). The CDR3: CASSYSIQGHQPQHF. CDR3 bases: TGTGCCAGCAGTTACTCGATACAGGGCCATCAGCCCCAGCATTTT.

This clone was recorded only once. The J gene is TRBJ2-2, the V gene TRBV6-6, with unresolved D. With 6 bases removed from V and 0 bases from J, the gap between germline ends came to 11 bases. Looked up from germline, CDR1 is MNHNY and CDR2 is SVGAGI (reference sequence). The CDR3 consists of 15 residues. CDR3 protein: CASSLTPANTGELFF. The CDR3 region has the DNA TGTGCCAGCAGCCTGACACCCGCGAACACCGGGGAGCTGTTTTTT.

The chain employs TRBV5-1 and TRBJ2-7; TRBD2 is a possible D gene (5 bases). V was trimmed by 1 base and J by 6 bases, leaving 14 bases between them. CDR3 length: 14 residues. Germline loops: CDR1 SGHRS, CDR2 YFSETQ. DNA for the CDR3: TGCGCCAGCAGCTTGTCAATGAGGGTGGGCGAGCAGTACTTC. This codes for CASSLSMRVGEQYF.

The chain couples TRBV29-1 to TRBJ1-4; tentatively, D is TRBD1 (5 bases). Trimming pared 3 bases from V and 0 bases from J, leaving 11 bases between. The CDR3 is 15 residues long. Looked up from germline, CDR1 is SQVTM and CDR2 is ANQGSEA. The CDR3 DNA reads TGCAGCGTTGATGCGCCAGGGACAACTAATGAAAAACTGTTTTTT. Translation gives CSVDAPGTTNEKLFF.

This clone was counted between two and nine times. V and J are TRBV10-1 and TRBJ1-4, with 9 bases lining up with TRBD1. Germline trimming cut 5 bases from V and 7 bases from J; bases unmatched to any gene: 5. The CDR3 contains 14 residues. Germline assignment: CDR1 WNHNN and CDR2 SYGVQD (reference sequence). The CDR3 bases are TGCGCCAGCAGTCGGGACAGGGTAGCTGAAAAACTGTTTTTT. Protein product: CASSRDRVAEKLFF.

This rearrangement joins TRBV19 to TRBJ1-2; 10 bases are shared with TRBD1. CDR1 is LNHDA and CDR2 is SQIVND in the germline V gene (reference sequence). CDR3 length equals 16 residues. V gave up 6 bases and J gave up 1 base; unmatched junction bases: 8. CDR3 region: CASSPGQGWFNYGYTF. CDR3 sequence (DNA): TGTGCCAGTAGCCCGGGACAGGGGTGGTTTAACTATGGCTACACCTTC.

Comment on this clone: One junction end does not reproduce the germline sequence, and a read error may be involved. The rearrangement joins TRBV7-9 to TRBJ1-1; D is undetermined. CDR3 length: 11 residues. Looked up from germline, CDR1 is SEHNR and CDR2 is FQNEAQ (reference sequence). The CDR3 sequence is CASSFGFQLVF. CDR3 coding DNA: TGTGCCAGCAGCTTCGGATTCCAGCTAGTCTTT.

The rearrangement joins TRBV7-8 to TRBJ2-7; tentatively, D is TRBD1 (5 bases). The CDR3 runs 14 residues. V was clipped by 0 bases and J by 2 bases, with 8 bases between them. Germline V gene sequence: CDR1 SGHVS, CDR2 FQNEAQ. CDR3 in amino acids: CASSLAQVPYEQYF. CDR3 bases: TGTGCCAGCAGCTTAGCACAGGTCCCCTACGAGCAGTACTTC.

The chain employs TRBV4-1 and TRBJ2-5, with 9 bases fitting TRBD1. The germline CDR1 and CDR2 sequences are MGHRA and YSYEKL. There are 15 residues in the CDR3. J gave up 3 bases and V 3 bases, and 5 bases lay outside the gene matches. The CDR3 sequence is CASSQAGTGKETQYF. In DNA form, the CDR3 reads TGCGCCAGCAGCCAGGCTGGGACAGGGAAAGAGACCCAGTACTTC.

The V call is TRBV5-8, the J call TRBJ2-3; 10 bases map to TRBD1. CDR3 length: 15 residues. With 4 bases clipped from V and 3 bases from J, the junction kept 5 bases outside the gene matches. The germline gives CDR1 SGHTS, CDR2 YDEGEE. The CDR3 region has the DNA TGTGCCAGCAGCACCGGGACAGGGGAAACAGATACGCAGTATTTT. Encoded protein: CASSTGTGETDTQYF. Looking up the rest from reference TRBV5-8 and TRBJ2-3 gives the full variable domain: EAGVTQSPTHLIKTRGQQATLRCSPISGHTSVYWYQQALGLGLQFLLWYDEGEERNRGNFPPRFSGRQFPNYSSELNVNALELEDSALYLCASSTGTGETDTQYFGPGTRLTVL.